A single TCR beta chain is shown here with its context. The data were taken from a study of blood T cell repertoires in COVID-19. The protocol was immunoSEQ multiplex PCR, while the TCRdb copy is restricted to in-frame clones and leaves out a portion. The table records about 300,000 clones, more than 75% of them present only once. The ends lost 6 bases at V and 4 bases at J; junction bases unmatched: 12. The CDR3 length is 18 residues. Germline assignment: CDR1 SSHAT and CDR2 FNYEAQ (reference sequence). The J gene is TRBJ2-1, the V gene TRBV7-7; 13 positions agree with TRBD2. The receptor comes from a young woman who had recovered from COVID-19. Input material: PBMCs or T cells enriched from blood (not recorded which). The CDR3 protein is CASSPGPRLAGGYNEQFF. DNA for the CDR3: TGTGCCAGCAGTCCGGGCCCTCGACTAGCGGGGGGTTACAATGAGCAGTTCTTC.